The 15 T cell receptor beta chains reported below all come from one sample, sequenced in a study of T cell repertoires in cytomegalovirus infection. Via MiXCR, TCRdb re-called the reads, giving one row per CDR3 protein. There are approximately 240,000 distinct CDR3 sequences in the sample; 9% to 15% occur only once, and 1.5% to 2% lies in the top ten. Sequenced sample: PBMCs. The receptors come from a human donor in good health (CMV status not recorded). Some clones in this sample may be carry-over from other donors' samples.

This clonotype has a count of ten or more. This rearrangement joins TRBV9 to TRBJ2-4; D possibly corresponds to TRBD1 (8 bases). Trimming took 3 bases from V and 8 from J, leaving 12 bases between them. Germline V gene data show CDR1 as SGDLS and CDR2 as YYNGEE. The CDR3 runs to 13 residues. The CDR3 sequence: CASSGTGRDIQYF. The CDR3 DNA reads as TGTGCCAGCAGCGGGACAGGGAGGGACATTCAGTACTTC.

In its sample, this clonotype was seen many times. The rearrangement joins TRBV7-8 to TRBJ2-1, with 7 bases lining up with TRBD1. The junction had 10 bases not matched to a gene; V was cut back by 5 bases and J by 6 bases. CDR1 SGHVS and CDR2 FQNEAQ come from the germline V gene. The CDR3 length is 15 residues. The CDR3 protein is CASSLEWTGGNEQFF. CDR3 nucleotide sequence: TGTGCCAGCAGCCTAGAGTGGACAGGAGGCAATGAGCAGTTCTTC.

This clonotype has more than one count but fewer than ten. The chain is built from TRBV29-1 and TRBJ2-1, with 8 bases identical to TRBD1. Germline values: CDR1 SQVTM, CDR2 ANQGSEA. With V trimmed by 4 bases and J by 7 bases, 9 bases remained unmatched. This CDR3 spans 14 amino acids. CDR3 in amino acids: CSVVGQGALNEQFF. As DNA, the CDR3 is TGCAGCGTTGTGGGCCAGGGGGCCTTGAATGAGCAGTTCTTC.

The rearrangement joins TRBV5-6 to TRBJ1-1; D uncertain. This CDR3 has 15 amino acids. Germline V gene sequence: CDR1 SGHDT, CDR2 YYEEEE. V dropped 0 bases and J dropped 4 bases, with 13 bases sitting between them. This CDR3 reads CASSLGRLGPTEAFF. CDR3 sequence (DNA): TGTGCCAGCAGCTTGGGACGGCTTGGGCCCACTGAAGCTTTCTTT.

This clonotype occurred many times. This chain uses TRBV7-2 with TRBJ2-7; 7 positions agree with TRBD2. V trimming: 4 bases; J trimming: 4 bases; junction bases outside the gene matches: 16. CDR3 length equals 17 residues. CDR1 and CDR2 from the germline V gene are SGHTA and FQGNSA. The CDR3 protein is CASSSIPRLAGEYEQYF. CDR3 DNA: TGTGCCAGCAGCTCCATACCCCGACTCGCGGGGGAATACGAGCAGTACTTC.

Comment on this clonotype: This may arise from a read error, as a much more abundant clone is one base away. This chain joins TRBV28 and TRBJ1-6; the D gene is possibly TRBD1 (5 bases). Germline V lookup: CDR1 MDHEN, CDR2 SYDVKM. This CDR3 is 17 amino acids long. The CDR3 DNA sequence: TGTGCCGGCAGTTTAGGGGCAGGATTCCATGTCGGTTCACCCCTCCACTTT. This sequence encodes CAGSLGAGFHVGSPLHF.

This clonotype was counted only a few times. The rearrangement joins TRBV6-1 to TRBJ2-6; D is unresolved. Trimming removed 5 bases from V and 1 base from J, with 6 bases in between. Germline CDR1 and CDR2: MNHNS and SASEGT. This CDR3 is 14 amino acids long. CDR3 in amino acids: CASSFRSGANVLTF. The CDR3, as DNA: TGTGCCAGCAGTTTCCGGTCTGGGGCCAACGTCCTGACTTTC.

This clonotype was detected a few times. A much larger clone differs from this one at a single base, so this may be a read error. CDR3 amino acids: CASSPFRTVGGPGEQYF. The CDR3 nucleotides read TGTGCCAGCAGCCCCTTCCGGACTGTGGGAGGGCCGGGAGAGCAGTACTTC. V is TRBV7-7 and J is TRBJ2-7, with 7 bases matching TRBD2. V shed 5 bases, J shed 7 bases, and the junction held 20 bases outside the gene matches. Germline CDR1 is SSHAT and CDR2 is FNYEAQ (reference sequence). The CDR3 length is 17 residues. Based on the CDR3 plus reference TRBV7-7 and TRBJ2-7, the full variable domain is GAGVSQSPRYKVTKRGQDVTLRCDPISSHATLYWYQQALGQGPEFLTYFNYEAQPDKSGLPSDRFSAERPEGSISTLTIQRTEQRDSAMYRCASSPFRTVGGPGEQYFGPGTRLTVT.

This clonotype was detected once. The chain combines TRBV6-5 with TRBJ1-2; D may be TRBD1 (6 bases). This CDR3 region has 15 residues. Germline V gene lookup returns CDR1 MNHEY and CDR2 SVGAGI. Trimming removed 5 bases at V and 0 bases at J, with 13 bases between. The CDR3 spells CASSIARGSNYGYTF. The CDR3 DNA is TGTGCCAGCAGTATTGCCAGGGGATCTAACTATGGCTACACCTTC.

V gene TRBV6-2 or TRBV6-3 combines with J gene TRBJ2-5; the D is unclear. Germline V CDR1 and CDR2: MNHEY, SVGEGT. Trimming stripped 8 bases from V and 4 bases from J, with 11 bases between. There are 12 residues in the CDR3. The DNA for the CDR3 is TGTGCCAGCGGGCCTTACCCAGAGACCCAGTACTTC. It is translated as CASGPYPETQYF.

Many counts were recorded for this clonotype. This chain links TRBV7-9 with TRBJ2-7; D gene uncertain. The V end was cut by 1 base, the J end by 6 bases, with 7 bases between. The CDR3 runs to 12 residues. The germline gives CDR1 SEHNR, CDR2 FQNEAQ (reference sequence). The CDR3 reads CASSLEMGEQYF. The CDR3 nucleotides are TGTGCCAGCAGCTTAGAGATGGGCGAGCAGTACTTC.

In this sample, this clonotype turned up many times. This chain uses TRBV6-1 with TRBJ1-6; D may be TRBD1 (6 bases). The germline gives CDR1 MNHNS, CDR2 SASEGT. This CDR3 is 13 amino acids long. Trimming took off 5 bases at V and 13 bases at J, with 15 bases between the two ends. The CDR3 sequence: CASSPGTTRPLHF. Here the CDR3 DNA reads TGTGCCAGCAGTCCCGGGACAACGAGGCCCCTCCACTTT.

This clonotype occurred many times. The chain employs TRBV5-1 and TRBJ2-5; TRBD2 matches at 8 bases. Germline assignment: CDR1 SGHRS and CDR2 YFSETQ. Trimming took 4 bases from V and 5 from J; bases not matched to a gene: 10. The CDR3 is made up of 15 amino acids. The CDR3, as DNA: TGCGCCAGCAGCCCCCCAGCGGGGGCTCAGGAGACCCAGTACTTC. Translation gives CASSPPAGAQETQYF.

Worth noting for this clonotype: A much bigger clone sits one base away, suggesting this may be a read error. The rearrangement links TRBV28 to TRBJ2-6, with D hard to call. Germline-derived CDR1 and CDR2 are MDHEN and SYDVKM. The length of the CDR3 is 13 residues. The CDR3: CDSTPSGANVLTF. DNA of the CDR3: TGTGACAGCACCCCCTCTGGGGCCAACGTCCTGACTTTC.

V and J are TRBV20-1 and TRBJ2-1; the match to TRBD1 covers 11 bases. The DNA end lines up better with TRBJ2-7; the J call may be wrong. CDR1 DFQATT and CDR2 SNEGSKA come from the germline V gene (reference sequence). The CDR3 sequence is 14 residues long. Here the CDR3 reads CSASPGTGGNEQYF. CDR3 DNA: TGCAGTGCCAGTCCCGGGACAGGGGGTAATGAGCAGTACTTC.